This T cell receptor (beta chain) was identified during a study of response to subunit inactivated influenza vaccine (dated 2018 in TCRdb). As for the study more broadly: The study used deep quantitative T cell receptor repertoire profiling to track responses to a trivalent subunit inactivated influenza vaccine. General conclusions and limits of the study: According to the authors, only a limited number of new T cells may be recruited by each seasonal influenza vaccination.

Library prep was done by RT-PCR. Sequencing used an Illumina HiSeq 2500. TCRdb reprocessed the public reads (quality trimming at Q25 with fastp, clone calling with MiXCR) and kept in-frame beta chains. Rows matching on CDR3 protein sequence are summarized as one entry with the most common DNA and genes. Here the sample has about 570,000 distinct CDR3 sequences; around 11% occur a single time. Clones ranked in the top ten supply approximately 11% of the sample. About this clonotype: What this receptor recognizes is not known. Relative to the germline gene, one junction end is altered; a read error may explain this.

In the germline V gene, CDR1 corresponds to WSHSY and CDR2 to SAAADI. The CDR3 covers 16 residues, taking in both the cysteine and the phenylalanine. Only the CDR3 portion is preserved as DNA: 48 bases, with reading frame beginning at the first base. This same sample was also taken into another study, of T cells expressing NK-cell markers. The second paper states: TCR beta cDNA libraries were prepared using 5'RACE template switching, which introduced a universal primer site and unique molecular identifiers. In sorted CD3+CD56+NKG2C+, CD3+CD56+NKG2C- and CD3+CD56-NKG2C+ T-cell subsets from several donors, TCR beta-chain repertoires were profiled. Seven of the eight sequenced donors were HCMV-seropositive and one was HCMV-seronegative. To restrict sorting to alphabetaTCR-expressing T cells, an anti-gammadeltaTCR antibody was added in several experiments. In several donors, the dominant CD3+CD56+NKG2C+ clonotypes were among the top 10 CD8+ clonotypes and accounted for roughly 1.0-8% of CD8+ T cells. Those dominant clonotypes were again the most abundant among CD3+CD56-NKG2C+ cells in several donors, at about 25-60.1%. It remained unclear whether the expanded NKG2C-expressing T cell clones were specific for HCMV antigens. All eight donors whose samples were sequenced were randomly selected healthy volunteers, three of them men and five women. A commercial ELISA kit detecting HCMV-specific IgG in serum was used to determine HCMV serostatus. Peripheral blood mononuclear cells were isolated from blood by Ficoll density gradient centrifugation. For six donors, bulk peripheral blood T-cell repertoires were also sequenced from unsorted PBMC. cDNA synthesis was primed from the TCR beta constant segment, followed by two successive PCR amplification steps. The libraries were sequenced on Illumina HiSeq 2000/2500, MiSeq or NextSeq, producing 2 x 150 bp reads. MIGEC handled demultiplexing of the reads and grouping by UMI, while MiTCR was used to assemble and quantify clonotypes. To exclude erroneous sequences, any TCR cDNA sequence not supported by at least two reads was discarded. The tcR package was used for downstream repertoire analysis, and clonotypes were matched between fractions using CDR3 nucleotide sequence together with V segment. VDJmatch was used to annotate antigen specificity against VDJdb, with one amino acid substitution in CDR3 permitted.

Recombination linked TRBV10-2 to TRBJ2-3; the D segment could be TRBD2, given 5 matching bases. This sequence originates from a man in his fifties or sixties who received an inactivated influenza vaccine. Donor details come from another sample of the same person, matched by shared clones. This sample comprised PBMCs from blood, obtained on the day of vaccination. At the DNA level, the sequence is TGCGCCAGCAGTGACTGGCACCCGGCGGGCACAGATACGCTGTATTTT. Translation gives CASSDWHPAGTDTLYF.